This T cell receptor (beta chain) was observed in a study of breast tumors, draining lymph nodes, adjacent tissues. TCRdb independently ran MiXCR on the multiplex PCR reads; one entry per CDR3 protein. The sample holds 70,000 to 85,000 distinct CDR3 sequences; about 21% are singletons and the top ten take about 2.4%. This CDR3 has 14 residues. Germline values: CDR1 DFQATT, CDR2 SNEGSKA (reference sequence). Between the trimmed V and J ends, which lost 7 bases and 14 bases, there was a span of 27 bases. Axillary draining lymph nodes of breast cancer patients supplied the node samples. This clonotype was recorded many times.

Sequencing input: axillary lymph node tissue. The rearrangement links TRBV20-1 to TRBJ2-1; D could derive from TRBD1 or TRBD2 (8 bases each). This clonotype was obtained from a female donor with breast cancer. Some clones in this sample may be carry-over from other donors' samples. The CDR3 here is CSVSGGRSGSGKFF. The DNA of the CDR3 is TGCAGTGTTTCAGGGGGCAGGAGCGGGAGTGGAAAGTTCTTC.